This is a list of T cell receptor beta chains from one sample in a study of identical twins. TCRdb reanalysed the 5' RACE reads using MiXCR and keeps one entry per CDR3 protein. Of 450,000 to 600,000 distinct CDR3 sequences in the sample, more than 20% were seen once. This same sample was also part of a study on yellow fever vaccine responses in identical twins.

Material: CD4+ T cells sorted from blood. These receptor sequences come from a woman younger than 35 in good health. CDR3s include the opening cysteine and the closing phenylalanine or tryptophan. A D gene is named only where the DNA matches it firmly. Not all rows give a size; the values are once, few, many and, for expanded clones, a class.

- | - | TRBJ2-7 | TRBV5-1 | CASSPILGEQYF | TGCGCCAGCAGCCCAATACTGGGGGAGCAGTACTTC
- | once | TRBJ2-6 | TRBV27 | CASSWQGRFSGANVLTF | TGTGCCAGCAGTTGGCAGGGACGTTTCTCTGGGGCCAACGTCCTGACTTTC
TRBD2 | - | TRBJ2-2 | TRBV7-9 | CATLAGLNTGELFF | TGTGCCACCCTAGCGGGGCTGAACACCGGGGAGCTGTTTTTT
- | - | TRBJ2-7 | TRBV25-1 | CASSDGPGGTSRGEQYF | TGTGCCAGCAGTGATGGCCCAGGGGGGACTAGTCGTGGCGAGCAGTACTTC
TRBD1 | - | TRBJ2-7 | TRBV29-1 | CSVEDAAGGGYEQYF | TGCAGCGTTGAAGATGCGGCAGGGGGTGGGTACGAGCAGTACTTC
- | few | TRBJ2-7 | TRBV29-1 | CSGGGGNNEQYF | TGCAGCGGCGGAGGGGGCAATAACGAGCAGTACTTC
TRBD2 | - | TRBJ2-1 | TRBV7-9 | CASSQQAGGSRSYNEQFF | TGTGCCAGCAGCCAACAAGCGGGAGGATCACGCTCCTACAATGAGCAGTTCTTC
TRBD2 | - | TRBJ2-1 | TRBV7-3 | CASSLSRLAGPGEQFF | TGTGCCAGCAGCTTAAGTCGACTAGCGGGACCCGGTGAGCAGTTCTTC
- | - | TRBJ1-1 | TRBV7-9 | CASSLNGGMTEAFF | TGTGCCAGCAGCTTAAATGGGGGGATGACTGAAGCTTTCTTT
TRBD2 | - | TRBJ2-7 | TRBV6-2/TRBV6-3 | CASMPPRGTSLVYEQYF | TGTGCCAGCATGCCTCCCCGAGGGACTAGTCTAGTCTACGAGCAGTACTTC
- | - | TRBJ2-6 | TRBV12-3/TRBV12-4 | CASSLLRFGLHGANVLTF | TGTGCCAGCAGTTTACTTCGTTTCGGTCTTCATGGGGCCAACGTCCTGACTTTC
- | few | TRBJ2-7 | TRBV28 | CASRDTETSYEQYF | TGTGCCAGCAGGGACACAGAAACCTCCTACGAGCAGTACTTC
- | few | TRBJ2-1 | TRBV7-9 | CASSPTRLGSTIAQFF | TGTGCCAGCAGCCCCACTAGGCTTGGGTCTACAATTGCGCAGTTCTTC
TRBD2 | - | TRBJ2-1 | TRBV7-2 | CASSLVVSGTYNEQFF | TGTGCCAGCAGCTTAGTGGTTAGCGGGACGTACAATGAGCAGTTCTTC
TRBD2 | few | TRBJ2-1 | TRBV14 | CASSTKLAGGPMNNEQFF | TGTGCCAGCAGCACAAAACTAGCGGGAGGGCCTATGAACAATGAGCAGTTCTTC
- | few | TRBJ1-1 | TRBV6-1 | CASSEWRGNTEAFF | TGTGCCAGCAGTGAATGGCGGGGGAACACTGAAGCTTTCTTT
- | few | TRBJ1-6 | TRBV7-9 | CASSFWAGDSPLHF | TGTGCCAGCAGCTTCTGGGCAGGGGATTCACCCCTCCACTTT
TRBD2 | - | TRBJ2-2 | TRBV7-9 | CASSPIGGGTGELFF | TGTGCCAGCAGCCCCATCGGGGGGGGGACCGGGGAGCTGTTTTTT
- | - | TRBJ2-4 | TRBV6-1 | CASSDVHGAKNIQYF | TGTGCCAGCAGTGATGTTCACGGGGCCAAAAACATTCAGTACTTC
- | - | TRBJ2-5 | TRBV29-1 | CSVGFLFLSQETQYF | TGCAGCGTTGGATTTCTTTTTTTATCCCAAGAGACCCAGTACTTC
- | - | TRBJ1-1 | TRBV29-1 | CSVEVGQGTGAFF | TGCAGCGTTGAAGTGGGGCAGGGCACCGGAGCTTTCTTT
TRBD1 | - | TRBJ2-5 | TRBV2 | CASGTVKETQYF | TGTGCCAGTGGGACAGTGAAAGAGACCCAGTACTTC
- | - | TRBJ2-5 | TRBV28 | CASSWDPGRETQYF | TGTGCCAGCAGTTGGGACCCCGGACGGGAGACCCAGTACTTC
TRBD1 | few | TRBJ1-2 | TRBV9 | CASSATGTGVYGYTF | TGTGCCAGCAGCGCGACCGGGACAGGGGTGTATGGCTACACCTTC
TRBD2 | - | TRBJ2-1 | TRBV7-8 | CASSLAGGRAGEQFF | TGTGCCAGCAGCTTAGCGGGAGGGAGGGCCGGAGAGCAGTTCTTC
- | few | TRBJ2-1 | TRBV5-1 | CASSSGHGKADEQFF | TGCGCCAGCAGCTCTGGACACGGGAAGGCCGATGAGCAGTTCTTC
TRBD1 | - | TRBJ2-1 | TRBV3-1 | CASSLDRDVYNEQFF | TGTGCCAGCTCCCTCGACAGGGACGTCTACAATGAGCAGTTCTTC
- | - | TRBJ2-5 | TRBV20-1 | CSARRPLGRVETQYF | TGCAGTGCGCGACGACCTTTGGGGCGGGTAGAGACCCAGTACTTC
TRBD1 | - | TRBJ2-7 | TRBV5-1 | CASRAGTGGTYEQYF | TGCGCCAGCAGGGCCGGGACAGGGGGTACCTACGAGCAGTACTTC
- | few | TRBJ2-2 | TRBV7-9 | CASSLGSQNTGELFF | TGTGCCAGCAGCTTGGGCTCTCAAAACACCGGGGAGCTGTTTTTT
TRBD2 | - | TRBJ2-4 | TRBV2 | CASRGLAGDGIQYF | TGTGCCAGCAGGGGACTAGCGGGAGATGGCATTCAGTACTTC
- | - | TRBJ2-7 | TRBV3-1 | CASSQDRRPDEQYF | TGTGCCAGCAGCCAAGATCGCAGGCCTGACGAGCAGTACTTC
- | - | TRBJ2-3 | TRBV7-9 | CASSWNTDTQYF | TGTGCCAGCAGCTGGAACACAGATACGCAGTATTTT
- | - | TRBJ2-3 | TRBV28 | CASRSLEFTDTQYF | TGTGCCAGCAGGAGTCTAGAATTCACAGATACGCAGTATTTT
TRBD2 | - | TRBJ2-2 | TRBV12-3/TRBV12-4 | CASTDLAGRGNTGELFF | TGTGCCAGCACCGACCTAGCGGGGAGGGGAAACACCGGGGAGCTGTTTTTT
- | few | TRBJ1-6 | TRBV9 | CASSGTGTNNSPLHF | TGTGCCAGCAGTGGAACCGGGACAAATAATTCACCCCTCCACTTT
- | few | TRBJ2-7 | TRBV6-2/TRBV6-3 | CASNNRYEQYF | TGTGCCAGCAATAACCGCTACGAGCAGTACTTC
- | - | TRBJ1-1 | TRBV12-3/TRBV12-4 | CASSRGERGYTEAFF | TGTGCCAGCAGCCGTGGGGAGCGAGGGTACACTGAAGCTTTCTTT
- | few | TRBJ2-5 | TRBV15 | CATSRDPSGETQYF | TGTGCCACCAGCAGAGATCCCTCCGGAGAGACCCAGTACTTC
- | - | TRBJ1-2 | TRBV6-1 | CASSEVYGYTF | TGTGCCAGCAGTGAGGTATATGGCTACACCTTC
- | few | TRBJ1-2 | TRBV4-1 | CASSPPQTVEGYTF | TGCGCCAGCAGCCCCCCCCAAACGGTCGAAGGCTACACCTTC
- | many | TRBJ1-3 | TRBV7-9 | CASSLMGSSGNTIYF | TGTGCCAGCAGCTTAATGGGATCCTCTGGAAACACCATATATTTT
- | few | TRBJ2-1 | TRBV7-9 | CASSLEQTYEQFF | TGTGCCAGCAGCTTGGAACAGACATATGAGCAGTTCTTC
- | - | TRBJ2-4 | TRBV5-1 | CASSSPMGKNIQYF | TGCGCCAGCAGCTCCCCGATGGGCAAAAACATTCAGTACTTC
TRBD2 | - | TRBJ2-7 | TRBV6-2/TRBV6-3 | CASSSPGTSSYEQYF | TGTGCCAGCAGTTCCCCCGGGACTAGTTCCTACGAGCAGTACTTC
TRBD1 | few | TRBJ2-7 | TRBV4-1 | CASSQGRDRVYEQYF | TGCGCCAGCAGCCAGGGTCGGGACAGGGTCTACGAGCAGTACTTC
TRBD2 | few | TRBJ2-3 | TRBV20-1 | CSAPPSGGAPSTDTQYF | TGCAGTGCCCCCCCCAGCGGGGGAGCACCTAGCACAGATACGCAGTATTTT
- | - | TRBJ2-1 | TRBV12-3/TRBV12-4 | CASSGVRDYNEQFF | TGTGCCAGCAGTGGGGTGAGGGATTACAATGAGCAGTTCTTC
- | few | TRBJ2-2 | TRBV2 | CASSVDSMNTGELFF | TGTGCCAGCAGTGTCGACTCTATGAACACCGGGGAGCTGTTTTTT
- | few | TRBJ2-2 | TRBV29-1 | CSVEGGAGELFF | TGCAGCGTTGAAGGAGGGGCCGGGGAGCTGTTTTTT
- | few | TRBJ1-2 | TRBV6-5 | CASSYSGTEYYGYTF | TGTGCCAGCAGTTACTCGGGGACGGAATACTATGGCTACACCTTC
- | - | TRBJ2-1 | TRBV3-1 | CASSQRDQYNEQFF | TGTGCCAGCAGCCAGCGGGACCAATACAATGAGCAGTTCTTC
- | - | TRBJ2-3 | TRBV28 | CASYTGKDTQYF | TGTGCCAGCTATACAGGGAAAGATACGCAGTATTTT
TRBD2 | few | TRBJ2-7 | TRBV7-2 | CASSSGLAGGEQYF | TGTGCCAGCAGCTCGGGACTAGCGGGGGGTGAGCAGTACTTC
TRBD1 | - | TRBJ1-5 | TRBV19 | CASSIGQGQMGNQPQHF | TGTGCCAGTAGTATTGGACAGGGTCAAATGGGCAATCAGCCCCAGCATTTT
TRBD2 | once | TRBJ2-3 | TRBV10-3 | CAISEPLAGGLF | TGTGCCATCAGTGAGCCACTAGCGGGGGGCCTCTTT
- | - | TRBJ1-5 | TRBV3-1 | CASSQGQINQPQHF | TGTGCCAGCAGCCAAGGACAGATCAATCAGCCCCAGCATTTT
- | few | TRBJ2-2 | TRBV6-5 | CASSYSGSGSNTGELFF | TGTGCCAGCAGTTACTCGGGCTCAGGGTCGAACACCGGGGAGCTGTTTTTT
TRBD1 | - | TRBJ1-4 | TRBV28 | CASSSNRQGAVKKLFF | TGTGCCAGCAGTTCCAACCGACAGGGGGCGGTTAAAAAACTGTTTTTT